A single sample is the source of the 23 T cell receptor beta chains below, sequenced in a study of Graves' ophthalmopathy and Graves' hyperthyroidism. RNA transcripts provided the template for amplifying TCR beta CDR3 regions. Amplification began with first-round RT-PCR using HTBI primers, then second-round multiplex PCR was performed. Each CDR3 protein gets one entry after TCRdb re-called the multiplex PCR reads with MiXCR. The sample has 300,000 to 500,000 distinct CDR3 sequences, 15% seen once. Sequenced: peripheral blood. The receptors shown here come from a woman aged 18-30 years with stable Graves' hyperthyroidism.

This clonotype is a singleton in its sample. The chain links TRBV9 to TRBJ2-7, with 15 bases identical to TRBD2. The CDR3 covers 18 residues. The germline gives CDR1 SGDLS, CDR2 YYNGEE. Trimming cost V 4 bases and J 0 bases; bases outside gene matches: 8. CDR3 sequence reads: CASSPWGLAGGRSYEQYF. As DNA, the CDR3 is TGTGCCAGCAGCCCGTGGGGACTAGCGGGGGGCCGCTCCTACGAGCAGTACTTC.

On this clonotype: The junction differs from germline at one of its ends, possibly a read error. J is TRBJ2-2 and V is TRBV6-1, with 10 bases that match TRBD2. CDR1 is MNHNS and CDR2 is SASEGT in the germline V gene. This CDR3 spans 14 amino acids. CDR3 coding DNA: TGTGCCAGCAGGGAAGCGGGGGGGTCCGGGGAGCTGTTTTTT. Amino acid sequence: CASREAGGSGELFF.

This clonotype was seen a few times. A read error may account for a junction end that differs from germline. The DNA for the CDR3 is TGTGCCAGCAGTTCAGACCTAGCCAAAAACATTAAGTACTTC. The encoded protein is CASSSDLAKNIKYF. The J gene is TRBJ2-4, the V gene TRBV5-4; maybe TRBD2 (5 bases). Per the germline V gene, CDR1 is SGHNT and CDR2 is YYREEE (reference sequence). CDR3 length: 14 amino acids.

This clonotype was observed a handful of times. This chain joins TRBV24-1 and TRBJ2-7, with a weak D call TRBD2 (6 bases). This CDR3 contains 13 residues. CDR1 KGHDR and CDR2 SFDVKD come from the germline V gene. Trimming cost V 3 bases and J 5 bases, with 10 bases left between them. CDR3 amino acids: CATSDGGLDEQYF. The CDR3 nucleotides read TGTGCCACCAGTGATGGGGGACTCGACGAGCAGTACTTC.

This clonotype was seen repeatedly, ten times or more. This sequence joins TRBV10-3 and TRBJ1-2; the D is unclear. Trimming cost V 0 bases and J 3 bases, with 14 bases left between them. Looked up from germline, CDR1 is ENHRY and CDR2 is SYGVKD. CDR3 length equals 16 residues. The CDR3 sequence is CAISESPDLSDYGYTF. The CDR3 region has the DNA TGTGCCATCAGTGAGTCGCCGGACCTTTCGGACTATGGCTACACCTTC.

This clonotype occurred many times. This sequence joins TRBV19 and TRBJ1-5, with D unresolved. This CDR3 is built from 14 residues. Trimming pared 7 bases from V and 2 bases from J, leaving 12 bases between. Per the germline V gene, CDR1 is LNHDA and CDR2 is SQIVND (reference sequence). CDR3 residues: CASTTQLGNQPQHF. Written as DNA, the CDR3 is TGTGCCAGTACTACCCAGTTGGGCAATCAGCCCCAGCATTTT.

This clonotype has at least ten counts. V and J are TRBV29-1 and TRBJ2-7, with 11 bases fitting TRBD1. This CDR3 spans 14 amino acids. V trimming: 6 bases; J trimming: 5 bases; junction bases outside the gene matches: 9. Germline CDR1 and CDR2: SQVTM and ANQGSEA. The chain's CDR3 is CSVARDRGYHEQYF. In DNA form, the CDR3 reads TGCAGCGTGGCCCGGGACAGGGGGTATCACGAGCAGTACTTC.

A few counts support this clonotype. The V call is TRBV5-6, the J call TRBJ1-5; 10 nucleotides match TRBD1. CDR3 length: 15 residues. Germline loops: CDR1 SGHDT, CDR2 YYEEEE. Trimming removed 4 bases from V and 6 bases from J; junction bases left unmatched: 7. CDR3 in DNA: TGTGCCAGCAGCCGAGGGACAGGGGTTGGTCAGCCCCAGCATTTT. The encoded protein is CASSRGTGVGQPQHF.

This clonotype was observed at least ten times. A much larger clone lies one base from this, so it may be a read error. The chain uses TRBV12-3 or TRBV12-4 and TRBJ1-1, with TRBD1 identical over 10 bases. The CDR3 covers 14 residues. The V and J ends lost 4 bases and 7 bases, in that order; junction bases with no gene match: 6. CDR3 in amino acids: CASSWDRGRLEAFF. CDR3 in DNA: TGTGCCAGCAGTTGGGACAGGGGTCGTCTTGAAGCTTTCTTT.

This clonotype was found many times. The chain recombines TRBV5-1 with TRBJ1-1, with D uncertain. Looked up from germline, CDR1 is SGHRS and CDR2 is YFSETQ. This CDR3 has 15 residues. The V end lost 4 bases, the J end lost 5 bases, and 18 bases lay between the germline ends. The CDR3 is CASSKGGPWVTEAFF. The CDR3, as DNA: TGCGCCAGCAGCAAAGGTGGACCCTGGGTTACTGAAGCTTTCTTT.

This clonotype has ten or more counts. This chain links TRBV2 with TRBJ2-5; D unresolved. V dropped 3 bases and J dropped 5 bases, with 7 bases sitting between them. Germline V gene lookup returns CDR1 SNHLY and CDR2 FYNNEI. The CDR3 covers 12 residues. CDR3 sequence (DNA): TGTGCCAGCAGTGATGTCGGGGAGACCCAGTACTTC. Translated, it gives CASSDVGETQYF.

This clonotype was found many times. The chain recombines TRBV18 with TRBJ2-5; no clear D gene. The CDR3 runs to 13 residues. Per germline, CDR1 KGHSH and CDR2 LQKENI. Trimming shortened V by 1 base and J by 5 bases, and 8 bases separated the two germline ends. The CDR3 here is CASSPQTAETQYF. The CDR3 DNA follows: TGTGCCAGCTCACCACAGACGGCGGAGACCCAGTACTTC.

This clonotype showed up just a few times. The chain uses TRBV25-1 and TRBJ1-1; D possibly corresponds to TRBD1 (6 bases). The CDR3 runs 17 residues. From germline, CDR1 is MGHDK and CDR2 SYGVNS. Trimming removed 1 base from V and 3 bases from J, with 18 bases in between. The CDR3 DNA sequence: TGTGCCAGCAGTGAATCGGTGGGGTGGGGGCTTTACACTGAAGCTTTCTTT. This translates into CASSESVGWGLYTEAFF.

This clonotype has ten or more counts. The chain is built from TRBV11-3 and TRBJ2-3; perhaps D is TRBD1 or TRBD2 (6 bases each). This CDR3 spans 15 amino acids. Germline CDR1 reads SGHNT; CDR2 reads YENEEA. V was clipped by 5 bases and J by 2 bases, with 14 bases between them. CDR3 sequence (DNA): TGTGCCAGCAGCGGGGTAGGGGGGTACACAGATACGCAGTATTTT. Amino acid sequence: CASSGVGGYTDTQYF.

This clonotype was seen repeatedly, ten times or more. The J gene is TRBJ1-1, the V gene TRBV7-2; D call uncertain. V was shortened by 1 base and J by 6 bases, with 6 bases between the two germline ends. This CDR3 is 12 amino acids long. Germline V gives CDR1 SGHTA, CDR2 FQGNSA. The CDR3, as DNA: TGTGCCAGCAGCTTAGACCGGCCTGAAGCTTTCTTT. Translating it yields CASSLDRPEAFF.

This clonotype has at least ten counts. The chain combines TRBV7-9 with TRBJ1-1; D is unclear. This CDR3 is built from 16 residues. The germline V gene has CDR1 SEHNR and CDR2 FQNEAQ (reference sequence). V was trimmed by 2 bases and J by 7 bases, leaving 20 bases between them. The CDR3 spells CASSLSFKGTEVEAFF. Here the CDR3 DNA reads TGTGCCAGCAGCTTATCGTTCAAAGGTACTGAGGTTGAAGCTTTCTTT.

This chain uses TRBV4-2 with TRBJ2-5, with TRBD2 matching 8 bases. The CDR3 spans 15 residues. V dropped 0 bases and J dropped 2; count of bases not matched to a gene: 2. Germline lookup yields CDR1 LGHNA and CDR2 YNFKEQ. Here the CDR3 reads CASSQDGGGQETQYF. In DNA, the CDR3 is TGTGCCAGCAGCCAAGACGGCGGGGGGCAAGAGACCCAGTACTTC.

This clonotype has at least ten counts. The J gene is TRBJ2-7, the V gene TRBV6-4; 7 bases are shared with TRBD1. The CDR3 has 17 residues. V trimming: 7 bases; J trimming: 4 bases; junction bases outside the gene matches: 19. Germline V gene sequence: CDR1 MRHNA, CDR2 SNTAGT. The CDR3: CASTRARTGRFGYEQYF. CDR3 in DNA: TGTGCCAGCACTAGAGCTCGGACAGGCCGTTTTGGGTACGAGCAGTACTTC.

This clonotype showed up many times. This chain uses TRBV27 with TRBJ1-3, with D hard to call. CDR1 MNHEY and CDR2 SMNVEV come from the germline V gene (reference sequence). The CDR3 spans 13 residues. V gave up 8 bases and J gave up 0 bases, with 8 bases separating them. The CDR3 protein is CASGSSSGNTIYF. DNA for the CDR3: TGTGCCAGCGGAAGCAGCTCTGGAAACACCATATATTTT.

Ten or more counts support this clonotype. The chain couples TRBV7-2 to TRBJ1-1, with a weak D call TRBD1 (5 bases). This CDR3 contains 15 residues. In germline, CDR1 is SGHTA, CDR2 FQGNSA. V dropped 1 base and J dropped 7 bases, with 16 bases sitting between them. As DNA, the CDR3 is TGTGCCAGCAGCTTAGTTAGCACGGGGCGAGGTGAAGCTTTCTTT. Translation: CASSLVSTGRGEAFF. Supplemented by reference TRBV7-2 and TRBJ1-1, the full variable domain reads GAGVSQSPSNKVTEKGKDVELRCDPISGHTALYWYRQSLGQGLEFLIYFQGNSAPDKSGLPSDRFSAERTGGSVSTLTIQRTQQEDSAVYLCASSLVSTGRGEAFFGQGTRLTVV.

This clonotype has just a few counts. The rearrangement joins TRBV3-1 to TRBJ1-2; D gene unclear. Germline values: CDR1 LGHDT, CDR2 YNNKEL (reference sequence). The CDR3 loop spans 15 amino acids. Trimming cost V 4 bases and J 7 bases, with 19 bases left between them. The CDR3 DNA reads TGTGCCAGCAGCCCAAAGGTCTTTAGCCCATTTGGCTACACCTTC. As protein: CASSPKVFSPFGYTF.

This clonotype was picked up many times. The gene calls are TRBV6-2 or TRBV6-3 and TRBJ2-7, with a tentative D call TRBD1 (5 bases). Trimming took 2 bases from V and 1 from J, leaving 9 bases between them. Germline V gives CDR1 MNHEY, CDR2 SVGEGT. The CDR3 has 14 amino acids. For the CDR3, the DNA is TGTGCCAGCAGTTACCCGACAGATTCCTACGAGCAGTACTTC. Translating it yields CASSYPTDSYEQYF.

The chain recombines TRBV15 with TRBJ1-1; unclear D gene. The CDR3 extends over 15 amino acids. Trimming took off 0 bases at V and 4 bases at J, with 12 bases between the two ends. Germline V gene lookup returns CDR1 LNHNV and CDR2 YYDKDF (reference sequence). The CDR3 region has the DNA TGTGCCACCAGCAGAGATCCGAGGGATGTCACTGAAGCTTTCTTT. This codes for CATSRDPRDVTEAFF.